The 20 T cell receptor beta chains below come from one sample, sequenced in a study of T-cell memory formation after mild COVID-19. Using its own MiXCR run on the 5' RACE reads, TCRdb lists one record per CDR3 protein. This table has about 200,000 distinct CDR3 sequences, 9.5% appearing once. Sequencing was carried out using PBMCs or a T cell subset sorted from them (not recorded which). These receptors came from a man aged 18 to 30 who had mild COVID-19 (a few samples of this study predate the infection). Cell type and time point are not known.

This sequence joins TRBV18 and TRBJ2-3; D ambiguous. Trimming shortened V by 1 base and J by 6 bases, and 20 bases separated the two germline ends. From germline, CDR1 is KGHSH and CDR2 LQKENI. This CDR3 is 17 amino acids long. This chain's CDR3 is CASSPRGWRNLGDTQYF. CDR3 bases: TGTGCCAGCTCACCACGAGGTTGGCGGAACCTTGGGGATACGCAGTATTTT.

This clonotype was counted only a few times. The CDR3 region has the DNA TGTGCCAGTGCCCCCGGGACAGCTAATGAAAAACTGTTTTTT. The encoded protein is CASAPGTANEKLFF. The chain uses TRBV19 and TRBJ1-4, with 7 bases matching TRBD1. The V segment lost 8 bases and the J segment 3 bases; nucleotides outside the gene matches: 6. The CDR3 covers 14 residues. Germline loops: CDR1 LNHDA, CDR2 SQIVND (reference sequence).

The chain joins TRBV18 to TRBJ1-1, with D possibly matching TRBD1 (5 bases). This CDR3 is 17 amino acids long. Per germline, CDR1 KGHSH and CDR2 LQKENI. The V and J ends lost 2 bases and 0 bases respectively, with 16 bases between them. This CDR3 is CASSPFELGVVNTEAFF. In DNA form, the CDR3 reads TGTGCCAGCTCACCATTCGAGTTGGGGGTGGTGAACACTGAAGCTTTCTTT.

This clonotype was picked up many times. As DNA, the CDR3 is TGTGCCAGCAGCAGACAGGGCGAAGGTTACGAGCAGTACTTC. Amino acid sequence: CASSRQGEGYEQYF. The V gene is TRBV7-2, the J gene TRBJ2-7; TRBD1 matches at 7 bases. Unmatched junction bases numbered 8, after V lost 5 bases and J lost 4 bases. This CDR3 comprises 14 residues. CDR1 is SGHTA and CDR2 is FQGNSA in the germline V gene.

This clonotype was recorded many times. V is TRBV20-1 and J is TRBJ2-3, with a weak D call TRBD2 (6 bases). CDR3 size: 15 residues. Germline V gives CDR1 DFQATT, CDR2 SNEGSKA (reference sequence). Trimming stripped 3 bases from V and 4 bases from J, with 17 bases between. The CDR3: CSARADYSFADTQYF. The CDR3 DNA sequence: TGCAGTGCTAGGGCGGACTATAGTTTTGCAGATACGCAGTATTTT.

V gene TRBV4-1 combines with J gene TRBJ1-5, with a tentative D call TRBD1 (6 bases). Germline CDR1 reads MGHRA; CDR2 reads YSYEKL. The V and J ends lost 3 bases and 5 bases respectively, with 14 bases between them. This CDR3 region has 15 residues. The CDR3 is CASSHPGTRYQPQHF. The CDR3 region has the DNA TGCGCCAGCAGCCATCCCGGGACACGGTATCAGCCCCAGCATTTT.

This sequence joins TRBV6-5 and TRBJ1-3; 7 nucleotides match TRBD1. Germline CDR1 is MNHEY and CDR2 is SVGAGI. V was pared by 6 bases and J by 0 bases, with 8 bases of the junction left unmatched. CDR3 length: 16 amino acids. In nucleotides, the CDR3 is TGTGCCAGCAGCCGCGACAGGGTGAGCTCTGGAAACACCATATATTTT. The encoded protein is CASSRDRVSSGNTIYF.

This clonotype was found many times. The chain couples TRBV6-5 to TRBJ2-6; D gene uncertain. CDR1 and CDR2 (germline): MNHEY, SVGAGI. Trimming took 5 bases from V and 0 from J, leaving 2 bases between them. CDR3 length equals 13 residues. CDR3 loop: CASSISGANVLTF. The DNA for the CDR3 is TGTGCCAGCAGTATCTCTGGGGCCAACGTCCTGACTTTC.

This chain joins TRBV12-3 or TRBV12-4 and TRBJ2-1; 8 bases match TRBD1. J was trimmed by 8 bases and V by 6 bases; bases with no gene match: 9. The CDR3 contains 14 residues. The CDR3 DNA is TGTGCCAGCAGCTCCCCGACAGGGGCGGATGAGCAGTTCTTC. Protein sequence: CASSSPTGADEQFF.

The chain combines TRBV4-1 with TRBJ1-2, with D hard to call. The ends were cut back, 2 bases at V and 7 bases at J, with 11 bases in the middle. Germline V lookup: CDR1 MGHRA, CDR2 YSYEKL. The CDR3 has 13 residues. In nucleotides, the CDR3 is TGCGCCAGCAGCCAAACGGGGTTGGGTGGCTACACCTTC. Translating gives CASSQTGLGGYTF.

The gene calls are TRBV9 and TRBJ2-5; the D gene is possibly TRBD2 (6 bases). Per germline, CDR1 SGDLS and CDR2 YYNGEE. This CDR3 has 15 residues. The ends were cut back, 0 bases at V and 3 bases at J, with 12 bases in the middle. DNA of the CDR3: TGTGCCAGCAGCGTAGGAGGACCGGGGGAAGAGACCCAGTACTTC. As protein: CASSVGGPGEETQYF.

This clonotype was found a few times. CDR3 coding DNA: TGCGCCAGCAGCCCACGGGGGGGCAGCCCGAACACTGAAGCTTTCTTT. It encodes CASSPRGGSPNTEAFF. V and J are TRBV5-1 and TRBJ1-1; the D gene is possibly TRBD1 (6 bases). The CDR3 spans 16 residues. Germline CDR1 reads SGHRS; CDR2 reads YFSETQ. V lost 4 bases and J lost 1, with 17 bases in between.

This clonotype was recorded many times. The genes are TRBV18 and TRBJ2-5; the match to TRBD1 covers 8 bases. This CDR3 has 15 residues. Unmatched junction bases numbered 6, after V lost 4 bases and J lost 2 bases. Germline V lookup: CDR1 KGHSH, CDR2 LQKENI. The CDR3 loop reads CASSQQQGVQETQYF. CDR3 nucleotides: TGTGCCAGCTCACAGCAACAGGGGGTACAAGAGACCCAGTACTTC.

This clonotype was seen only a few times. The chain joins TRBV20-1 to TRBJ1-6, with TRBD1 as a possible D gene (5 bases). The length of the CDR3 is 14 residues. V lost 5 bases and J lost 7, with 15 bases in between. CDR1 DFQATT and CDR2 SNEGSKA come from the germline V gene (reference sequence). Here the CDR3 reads CSARGTPGNSPLHF. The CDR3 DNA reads TGCAGTGCTCGAGGGACCCCCGGGAATTCACCCCTCCACTTT.

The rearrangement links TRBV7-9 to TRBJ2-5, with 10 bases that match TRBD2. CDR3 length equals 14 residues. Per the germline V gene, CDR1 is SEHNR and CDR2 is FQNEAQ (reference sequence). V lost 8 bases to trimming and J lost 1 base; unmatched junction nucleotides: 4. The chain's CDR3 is CASHLAGVQETQYF. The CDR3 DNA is TGTGCCAGCCACCTAGCGGGAGTCCAAGAGACCCAGTACTTC.

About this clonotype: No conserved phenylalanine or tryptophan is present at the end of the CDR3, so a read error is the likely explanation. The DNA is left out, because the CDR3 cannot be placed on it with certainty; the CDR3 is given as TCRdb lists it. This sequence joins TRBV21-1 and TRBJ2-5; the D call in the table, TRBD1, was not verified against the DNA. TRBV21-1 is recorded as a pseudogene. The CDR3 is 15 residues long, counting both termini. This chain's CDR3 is CASSNRTGARETQYL.

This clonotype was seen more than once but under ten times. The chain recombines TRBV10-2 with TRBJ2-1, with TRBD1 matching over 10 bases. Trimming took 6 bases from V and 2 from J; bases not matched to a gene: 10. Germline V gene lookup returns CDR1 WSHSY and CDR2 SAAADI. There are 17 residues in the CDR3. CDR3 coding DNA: TGCGCCAGCAGCCGTCCCCCCGGGACAGGGGCCTACAATGAGCAGTTCTTC. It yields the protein CASSRPPGTGAYNEQFF.

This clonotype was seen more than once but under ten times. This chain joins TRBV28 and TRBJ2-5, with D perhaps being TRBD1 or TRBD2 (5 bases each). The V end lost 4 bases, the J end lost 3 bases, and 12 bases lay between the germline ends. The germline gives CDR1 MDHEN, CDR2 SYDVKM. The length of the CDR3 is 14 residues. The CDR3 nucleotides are TGTGCCAGCAGTTCCCCAGGGCGGGAAGAGACCCAGTACTTC. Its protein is CASSSPGREETQYF.

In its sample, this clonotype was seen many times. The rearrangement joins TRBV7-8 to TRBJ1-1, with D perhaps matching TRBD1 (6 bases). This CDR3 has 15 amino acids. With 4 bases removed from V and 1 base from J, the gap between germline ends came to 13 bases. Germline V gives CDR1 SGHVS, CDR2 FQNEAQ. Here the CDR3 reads CASSSLQGPNTEAFF. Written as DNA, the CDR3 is TGTGCCAGCAGCTCCCTACAGGGTCCGAACACTGAAGCTTTCTTT.

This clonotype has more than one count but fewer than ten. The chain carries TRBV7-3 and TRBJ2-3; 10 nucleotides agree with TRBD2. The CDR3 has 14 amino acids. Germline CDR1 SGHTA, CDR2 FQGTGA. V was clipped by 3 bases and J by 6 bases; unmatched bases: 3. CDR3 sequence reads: CASSFTSGVDTQYF. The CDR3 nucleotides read TGTGCCAGCAGCTTTACTAGCGGGGTGGATACGCAGTATTTT.